This TCR beta chain came from a study of blood T cell repertoires in COVID-19. Study as a whole: There were acute and convalescent COVID-19 samples, and they came from the United States, Italy and Spain. Sources were T cells, B-cell-depleted T cells, or PBMCs; the material itself was cDNA or gDNA.

V lost 6 bases, J lost 6 bases, and 18 bases lay in between. This CDR3 has 15 residues. Germline lookup yields CDR1 MNHEY and CDR2 SVGEGT. Here immunoSEQ multiplex PCR was the method, and the copy in TCRdb shows in-frame clones only, minus some. The sample has 300,000 to 350,000 clones; roughly nine tenths are singletons. Seattle's cohort entered during active infection and was followed longitudinally. This sequence joins TRBV6-2 or TRBV6-3 and TRBJ1-5; D may be TRBD1 (5 bases). This TCR was recovered from a woman between 55 and 75 years old with COVID-19, enrolled during active disease. The sequenced sample was peripheral blood. CDR3 loop: CASSQNSPRGQPQHF. The DNA of the CDR3 is TGTGCCAGCAGCCAAAACAGCCCTAGGGGTCAGCCCCAGCATTTT.